In its sample, the clone carrying this T cell receptor beta chain was seen many times. Germline CDR1 is ENHRY and CDR2 is SYGVKD. This CDR3 comprises 12 residues. Trimming cost V 4 bases and J 5 bases; bases outside gene matches: 0. This record belongs to a study of CD8 T cells in ankylosing spondylitis. TCRdb re-derived calls from the 5' RACE reads in MiXCR, one entry per CDR3 protein. The sample holds 200,000 or so distinct CDR3 sequences, over 10% seen once. This chain connects TRBV10-3 to TRBJ2-7, with 9 positions matching TRBD2. Material for sequencing was blood, either unsorted or a sorted T cell fraction (not recorded which). This TCR was sampled from a female donor with ankylosing spondylitis or in good health (not recorded which). CDR3 DNA sequence: TGTGCCATCAGTGTAGCGGGAGACGAGCAGTACTTC. This codes for CAISVAGDEQYF.